This T cell receptor beta chain was observed in a study of OX40 agonist ivuxolimab in advanced cancers. Regarding the study as a whole: People who partly responded at 0.1-3.0 mg/kg had some of the least clonal expansion seen.

Only in-frame clones appear in the TCRdb table, and some are missing; sequencing was by immunoSEQ multiplex PCR. The data show around 84,000 clones, around 92% seen once. This clone was recorded only once. No antigen is known for it. This clonotype was obtained from an adult with an advanced solid tumor such as melanoma, head and neck, liver or kidney cancer. Here the sequenced sample was CD4+ or CD8+ T cells sorted from blood, taken in a trial of the OX40 agonist ivuxolimab.

The CDR3 nucleotides are TGTGCCAGCAGCTTGAGGGACACCCTCAGCCATAACTATGGCTACACCTTC. Translating gives CASSLRDTLSHNYGYTF. The V and J genes are TRBV5-4 and TRBJ1-2; a weak D match, TRBD1 (6 bases). V was trimmed by 1 base and J by 1 base, leaving 17 bases between them. Germline values: CDR1 SGHNT, CDR2 YYREEE (reference sequence). This CDR3 has 17 residues.